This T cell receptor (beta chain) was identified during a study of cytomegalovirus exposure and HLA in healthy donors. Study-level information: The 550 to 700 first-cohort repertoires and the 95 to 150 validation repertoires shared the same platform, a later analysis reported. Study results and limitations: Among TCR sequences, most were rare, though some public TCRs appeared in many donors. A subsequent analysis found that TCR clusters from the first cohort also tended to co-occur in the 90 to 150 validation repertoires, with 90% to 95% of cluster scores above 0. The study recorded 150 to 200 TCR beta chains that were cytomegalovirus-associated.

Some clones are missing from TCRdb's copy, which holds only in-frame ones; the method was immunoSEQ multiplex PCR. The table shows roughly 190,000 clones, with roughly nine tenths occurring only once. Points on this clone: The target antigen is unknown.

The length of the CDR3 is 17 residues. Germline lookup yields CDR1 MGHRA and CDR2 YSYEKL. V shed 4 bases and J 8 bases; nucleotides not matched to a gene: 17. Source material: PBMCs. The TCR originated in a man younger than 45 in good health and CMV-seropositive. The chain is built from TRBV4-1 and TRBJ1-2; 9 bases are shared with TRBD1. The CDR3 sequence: CASSPRDRERTYRGYTF. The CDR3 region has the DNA TGCGCCAGCAGCCCCCGGGACAGGGAGCGGACATATAGAGGCTACACCTTC.